A single T cell receptor beta chain is shown here with its context. This sample was taken from a study of blood T cell repertoires in COVID-19. Turning to the study itself: The United States, Italy and Spain supplied acute and convalescent COVID-19 samples. Sample material is recorded as cDNA or gDNA derived from T cells, B-cell-depleted T cells, or PBMCs.

Per the original data handling: Cell counts per sample came from amplifying reference gene primers. The repertoire was sequenced with immunoSEQ multiplex PCR; TCRdb's copy has only in-frame clones and lacks some. That table gives V, J and clone size, and the DNA gave D and trimming. The table records about 210,000 clones, around 82% of them present only once. CDR3 length: 12 residues. Trimming cost V 6 bases and J 4 bases, with 12 bases left between them. Germline V gene lookup returns CDR1 SQVTM and CDR2 ANQGSEA. Sequencing was carried out using peripheral blood. The J gene is TRBJ2-5, the V gene TRBV29-1; D is perhaps TRBD1 (6 bases). This clonotype was obtained from a human donor in a cohort sampled during active COVID-19. CDR3 DNA sequence: TGCAGCGTGGACCCGACAGGAGAGACCCAGTACTTC. Encoded protein: CSVDPTGETQYF.